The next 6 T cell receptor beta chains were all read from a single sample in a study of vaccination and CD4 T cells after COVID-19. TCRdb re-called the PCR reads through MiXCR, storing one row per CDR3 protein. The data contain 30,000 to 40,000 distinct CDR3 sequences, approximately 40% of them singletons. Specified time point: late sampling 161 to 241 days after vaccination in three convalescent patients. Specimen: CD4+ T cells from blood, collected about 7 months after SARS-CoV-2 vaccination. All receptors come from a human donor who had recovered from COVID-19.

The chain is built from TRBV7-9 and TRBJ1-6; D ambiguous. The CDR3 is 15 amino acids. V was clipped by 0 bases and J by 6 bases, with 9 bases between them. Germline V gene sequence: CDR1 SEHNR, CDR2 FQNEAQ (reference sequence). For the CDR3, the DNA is TGTGCCAGCAGCTTAGCAATGGCAGCTAATTCACCCCTCCACTTT. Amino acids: CASSLAMAANSPLHF.

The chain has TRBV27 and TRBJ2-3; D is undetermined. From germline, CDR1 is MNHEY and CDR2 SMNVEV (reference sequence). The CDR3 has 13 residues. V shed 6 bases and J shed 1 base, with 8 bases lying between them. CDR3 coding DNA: TGTGCCAGCAGCTTCATCCGCACAGATACGCAGTATTTT. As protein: CASSFIRTDTQYF.

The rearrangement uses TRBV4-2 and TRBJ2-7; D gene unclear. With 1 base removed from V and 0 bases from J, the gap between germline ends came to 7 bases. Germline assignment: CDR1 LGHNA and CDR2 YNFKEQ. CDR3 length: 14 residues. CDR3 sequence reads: CASSQGRGSYEQYF. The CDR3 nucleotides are TGTGCCAGCAGCCAAGGTCGCGGCTCCTACGAGCAGTACTTC.

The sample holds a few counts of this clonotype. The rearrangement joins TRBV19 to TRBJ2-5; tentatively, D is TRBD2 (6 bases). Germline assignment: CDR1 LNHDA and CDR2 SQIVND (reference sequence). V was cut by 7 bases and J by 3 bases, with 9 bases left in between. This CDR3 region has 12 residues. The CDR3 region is CASKEREETQYF. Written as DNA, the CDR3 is TGTGCCAGTAAGGAGCGGGAAGAGACCCAGTACTTC.

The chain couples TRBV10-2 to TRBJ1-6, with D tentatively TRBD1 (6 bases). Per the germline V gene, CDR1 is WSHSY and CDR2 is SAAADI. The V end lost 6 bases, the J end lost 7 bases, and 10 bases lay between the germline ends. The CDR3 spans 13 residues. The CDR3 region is CASSGQTNSPLHF. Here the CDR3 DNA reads TGCGCCAGCAGCGGACAGACGAATTCACCCCTCCACTTT.

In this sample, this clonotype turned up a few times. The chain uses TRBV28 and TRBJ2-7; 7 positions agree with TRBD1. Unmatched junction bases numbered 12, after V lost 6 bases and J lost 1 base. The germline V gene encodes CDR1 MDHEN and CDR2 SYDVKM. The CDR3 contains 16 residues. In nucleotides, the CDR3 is TGTGCCAGCAGACCCCTCGGACAGGCCTATTCCTACGAGCAGTACTTC. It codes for CASRPLGQAYSYEQYF.